This section outlines one T cell receptor beta chain sequence together with its context. Antigen specificity is unknown. These data come from a study of CXCR3-negative and CXCR3-positive naive CD8 T cells. Study-wide results and caveats: Relative to CXCR3-negative naive cells, CXCR3-positive naive cells had more hydrophobic TRB CDR3s.

Libraries of TRB cDNA were made by 5' RACE and carried UMIs. Each CDR3 protein gets one entry in TCRdb, which reprocessed the 5' RACE reads and gives no DNA. This table lists under 75,000 distinct CDR3 sequences. CDR1 and CDR2 from the germline V gene are LGHDT and YNNKEL (reference sequence). CDR3 length: 15 residues. Phenotypically, naive CD8+ T cells corresponded to CD45RO-CCR7+CD27+CD95-. Sequencing was done on a sample of naive CXCR3+ CD8+ T cells from blood. Subset described: CD45RO-CCR7+CD27+CD95- naive CD8+ T cells expressing CXCR3 (TNR3+). This chain uses TRBV3-1 with TRBJ1-1; TCRdb proposes TRBD1, but this gene call is untestable without DNA. The source is a human donor in good health. Some clones in this sample may be carry-over from other donors' samples. The CDR3 loop is CASSQRTGTNTEAFF. The full variable domain, with the rest looked up from reference TRBV3-1 and TRBJ1-1, is DTAVSQTPKYLVTQMGNDKSIKCEQNLGHDTMYWYKQDSKKFLKIMFSYNNKELIINETVPNRFSPKSPDKAHLNLHINSLELGDSAVYFCASSQRTGTNTEAFFGQGTRLTVV.